The 7 T cell receptor beta chains below were found in one sample sequenced in a study of OX40 agonist ivuxolimab in advanced cancers. Method: immunoSEQ multiplex PCR; TCRdb's copy keeps in-frame clones and lacks some. The sample has 25,000 to 35,000 clones, roughly nine tenths seen once; the top ten hold around 39%. This material consisted of CD4+ or CD8+ T cells sorted from blood, taken in a trial of the OX40 agonist ivuxolimab. The source is an adult with an advanced solid tumor such as melanoma, head and neck, liver or kidney cancer.

The chain uses TRBV27 and TRBJ2-7; 9 bases fit TRBD2. CDR1 and CDR2 (germline): MNHEY, SMNVEV (reference sequence). V shed 6 bases and J 2 bases; nucleotides not matched to a gene: 8. The CDR3 is made up of 15 amino acids. CDR3 DNA: TGTGCCAGCAGAATTGCGGGAGGGTATGCCTACGAGCAGTACTTC. As protein: CASRIAGGYAYEQYF.

The chain has TRBV7-2 and TRBJ1-2; 11 bases map to TRBD1. There are 17 residues in the CDR3. V was pared by 1 base and J by 8 bases, with 12 bases of the junction left unmatched. From germline, CDR1 is SGHTA and CDR2 FQGNSA. In DNA form, the CDR3 reads TGTGCCAGCAGCTTAGACCCCTCTGGACAGGGGGCTGGAGGCTACACCTTC. It translates to CASSLDPSGQGAGGYTF.

The chain joins TRBV27 to TRBJ2-7; TRBD1 aligns across 9 bases. J lost 2 bases, V lost 8 bases, and 7 bases had no gene match. Germline lookup yields CDR1 MNHEY and CDR2 SMNVEV (reference sequence). This CDR3 has 14 amino acids. This CDR3 reads CASSGTGIPYEQYF. DNA for the CDR3: TGTGCCAGCTCCGGGACAGGGATTCCCTACGAGCAGTACTTC.

V is TRBV28 and J is TRBJ2-1; perhaps TRBD1 as D (6 bases). The V end lost 5 bases, the J end lost 5 bases, and 16 bases lay between the germline ends. This CDR3 comprises 15 residues. Germline CDR1 and CDR2: MDHEN and SYDVKM. This chain's CDR3 is CASSPEPRQDNEQFF. The CDR3 DNA is TGTGCCAGCAGTCCCGAACCCAGACAGGACAATGAGCAGTTCTTC.

The chain joins TRBV30 to TRBJ2-2, with a possible D match to TRBD1 (6 bases). The germline gives CDR1 GTSNPN, CDR2 SVGIG (reference sequence). Deletions cut 0 bases from V and 4 bases from J, with 12 bases between. The CDR3 runs 15 residues. The CDR3 loop is CAWSVYREGTGELFF. In nucleotides, the CDR3 is TGTGCCTGGAGTGTCTACAGGGAAGGCACCGGGGAGCTGTTTTTT.

The rearrangement joins TRBV4-3 to TRBJ2-6, with a weak D call TRBD1 (5 bases). The CDR3 runs to 17 residues. Deletions cut 0 bases from V and 0 bases from J, with 9 bases between. The V gene's germline CDR1 is LGHNA and CDR2 YSLEER. In DNA form, the CDR3 reads TGCGCCAGCAGCCAAGAACACAGGTTCTCTGGGGCCAACGTCCTGACTTTC. Amino acid sequence: CASSQEHRFSGANVLTF.

This chain links TRBV28 with TRBJ2-7, with D unclear. Germline CDR1 is MDHEN and CDR2 is SYDVKM. Trimming pared 2 bases from V and 1 base from J, leaving 9 bases between. The CDR3 is 14 residues long. As DNA, the CDR3 is TGTGCCAGCAGTTTAGTCGCGGAGTCCTACGAGCAGTACTTC. This sequence encodes CASSLVAESYEQYF.